The 24 T cell receptor beta chains below come from one sample, sequenced in a study of tumor-infiltrating lymphocytes in primary liver carcinoma. Extraction of RNA together with DNA used roughly 20-32 mg of unsorted bulk tissue. A primer in the constant region served to generate TCR beta cDNA from roughly 550 ng of total RNA. Sequencing libraries for TCR beta derived from three nested multiplex PCR rounds that used slightly modified ARM-PCR. With TRBV1-TRBV30 forward primers and a C-beta reverse primer, the first two PCR rounds were run for roughly 10 cycles each. MiXCR, applied by TCRdb to the multiplex PCR reads, yields one record per CDR3 protein. The table includes 50,000 or so distinct CDR3 sequences, around 77% detected once. Material: liver tumor tissue from sampling region 5. This sample's subset: tumor region T5, tumor centre. The receptors stem from a man between 35 and 55 years old with primary liver carcinoma and hepatitis B virus infection.

This clonotype showed up just once. One end of the junction is discordant with germline, which a read error may explain. The rearrangement joins TRBV11-1 to TRBJ2-6; D might be TRBD1 (5 bases). The CDR3 is made up of 14 amino acids. Germline CDR1 is SGHAT and CDR2 is FQDESV (reference sequence). CDR3 amino acids: CISSWNSGANVLTF. CDR3 bases: TGTATCAGCAGCTGGAACTCTGGGGCCAATGTCCTGACTTTC.

A word on this clonotype: One end of the junction varies from germline; a read error may be responsible. V is TRBV29-1 and J is TRBJ1-6, with D hard to call. Germline loops: CDR1 SQVTM, CDR2 ANQGSEA. The CDR3 consists of 12 residues. The CDR3 here is CSVAQYDSALHF. The CDR3, as DNA: TGCAGCGTTGCTCAGTATGATTCAGCCCTCCACTTT.

As regards this clonotype: The junction and the germline gene differ at one end; a read error may be behind it. This chain joins TRBV11-2 and TRBJ2-1, with 8 positions matching TRBD2. Germline-derived CDR1 and CDR2 are SGHAT and FQNNGV. The CDR3 extends over 17 amino acids. The CDR3 protein is CASNLDRGGRFCNELFF. In DNA, the CDR3 is TGTGCCAGCAACTTAGATAGGGGCGGGAGGTTCTGCAATGAGCTGTTCTTC.

As concerns this clonotype: Relative to the germline gene, one junction end is altered; a read error may explain this. V usage is TRBV6-2 or TRBV6-3 and J usage is TRBJ2-3; TRBD1 is a possible D gene (5 bases). This CDR3 has 16 residues. In germline, CDR1 is MNHEY, CDR2 SVGEGT. CDR3 sequence: CASSYGASRSEDMQYF. The DNA of the CDR3 is TGTGCCAGCAGTTACGGGGCGTCAAGGAGTGAAGATATGCAGTATTTT.

This rearrangement joins TRBV12-3 or TRBV12-4 to TRBJ2-1; D call uncertain. This CDR3 has 12 amino acids. Trimming pared 2 bases from V and 6 bases from J, leaving 5 bases between. The DNA for the CDR3 is TGTGCCAGCAGTTTACTGGGCAATGAGCAGTTCTTC. Translating gives CASSLLGNEQFF.

The chain links TRBV4-1 to TRBJ2-2; no firm D call. CDR1 is MGHRA and CDR2 is YSYEKL in the germline V gene. The CDR3 is 15 amino acids. The V end lost 4 bases, the J end lost 2 bases, and 11 bases lay between the germline ends. DNA for the CDR3: TGCGCCAGCAGCCTTGGGGTCGTTAACACCGGGGAGCTGTTTTTT. It is translated as CASSLGVVNTGELFF.

The CDR3: CASSEGTSGSSEQYF. Written as DNA, the CDR3 is TGCGCCAGCAGCGAGGGGACTAGCGGGAGCTCCGAGCAGTACTTC. The chain links TRBV5-1 to TRBJ2-7, with TRBD2 matching over 14 bases. V trimming: 4 bases; J trimming: 6 bases; junction bases outside the gene matches: 6. The CDR3 covers 15 residues. Germline V gene data show CDR1 as SGHRS and CDR2 as YFSETQ.

About this clonotype itself: A much more abundant neighbour one base away suggests this may be a read error. The rearrangement uses TRBV25-1 and TRBJ2-7; 9 bases are shared with TRBD1. The germline gives CDR1 MGHDK, CDR2 SYGVNS. There are 14 residues in the CDR3. The CDR3 loop is CASTEWGQGYEQYF. The CDR3 DNA follows: TGTGCCAGCACTGAATGGGGACAGGGTTACGAGCAGTACTTC.

Turning to this clonotype: Relative to the germline gene, one junction end is altered; a read error may explain this. The rearrangement links TRBV14 to TRBJ2-6, with D perhaps being TRBD1 or TRBD2 (5 bases each). From germline, CDR1 is SGHDN and CDR2 FVKESK. This CDR3 region has 16 residues. Here the CDR3 DNA reads TGTTCCAGCAGCTCCACACAGACGGGGCACGCCAACGTCCTGACTTTC. Its translation is CSSSSTQTGHANVLTF.

Concerning this clonotype: Because it lacks the conserved phenylalanine or tryptophan at the end, this CDR3 is likely a read error. J is TRBJ2-1 and V is TRBV14; D is unresolved. The germline CDR1 and CDR2 sequences are SGHDN and FVKESK. This CDR3 comprises 17 residues. In DNA form, the CDR3 reads TGCGCCAGCAGCCAAGATGCCCTTTGGGCCCCCTACAATGAGCAGTTCTTG. Amino acids: CASSQDALWAPYNEQFL.

This clonotype was counted a single time. The junction departs from germline at one end; a sequencing error may be responsible. The chain is built from TRBV13 and TRBJ2-5, with D maybe TRBD2 (6 bases). This CDR3 region has 15 residues. Germline CDR1 PRHDT, CDR2 FYEKMQ (reference sequence). The CDR3 loop is CASSPRPGTPETQHF. Written as DNA, the CDR3 is TGTGCCAGCAGCCCCAGGCCTGGGACTCCAGAGACCCAGCACTTC.

The chain couples TRBV5-4 to TRBJ2-1, with D maybe TRBD1 (8 bases). CDR1 is SGHNT and CDR2 is YYREEE in the germline V gene (reference sequence). Deletions cut 3 bases from V and 8 bases from J, with 15 bases between. The length of the CDR3 is 14 residues. This CDR3 reads CASSSSGGQDEQFF. As DNA, the CDR3 is TGTGCCAGCAGCTCCTCGGGGGGACAGGATGAGCAGTTCTTC.

For this clonotype: This likely comes from a read error, as the CDR3 has no conserved phenylalanine or tryptophan at its end. V usage is TRBV14 and J usage is TRBJ2-1; perhaps TRBD2 as D (6 bases). This CDR3 spans 14 amino acids. CDR1 and CDR2 from the germline V gene are SGHDN and FVKESK. CDR3 sequence: CASNQGGGVGEQFY. The CDR3 DNA reads as TGTGCCAGCAACCAAGGTGGCGGGGTTGGGGAGCAGTTCTAC.

This clonotype appeared a few times. At one of its ends the junction is not consistent with the germline gene, which may arise from a read error. The chain combines TRBV29-1 with TRBJ2-3; 11 bases align to TRBD1. The germline V gene has CDR1 SQVTM and CDR2 ANQGSEA. CDR3 length: 14 residues. The CDR3 DNA sequence: TGTAGCGTTGAGGGACAGGGGGGTTCAGATACGCAGTATTTT. This translates into CSVEGQGGSDTQYF.

This clonotype turned up a few times. The chain uses TRBV11-2 and TRBJ2-7, with no clear D. V was trimmed by 0 bases and J by 2 bases, leaving 8 bases between them. CDR1 is SGHAT, CDR2 FQNNGV, per germline. This CDR3 is 14 amino acids long. CDR3 region: CASSLDRQAYEQYF. CDR3 DNA sequence: TGTGCCAGCAGCTTAGATCGACAAGCCTACGAGCAGTACTTC.

This clonotype is a singleton in its sample. The chain carries TRBV28 and TRBJ1-5; no firm D call. The CDR3 has 14 residues. Trimming removed 5 bases at V and 7 bases at J, with 15 bases between. Germline CDR1 MDHEN, CDR2 SYDVKM. This CDR3 reads CASSMRRATQPQHF. The CDR3 region has the DNA TGTGCCAGCAGTATGAGAAGGGCCACCCAGCCCCAGCATTTT.

This clonotype was recorded once. One end of the junction is discordant with germline, which a read error may explain. The CDR3 DNA reads as TGTGCCAGCATCATTTCGGCGGTAGCCAAAAACGTTCAGTACTTC. This sequence encodes CASIISAVAKNVQYF. This chain links TRBV11-2 with TRBJ2-4; D gene uncertain. In germline, CDR1 is SGHAT, CDR2 FQNNGV. This CDR3 has 15 residues.

As concerns this clonotype: No conserved phenylalanine or tryptophan ends this CDR3, so it is likely a read error. The chain uses TRBV7-3 and TRBJ2-5; D may match TRBD1 or TRBD2 (5 bases each). From germline, CDR1 is SGHTA and CDR2 FQGTGA. The CDR3 spans 15 residues. V shed 8 bases and J shed 5 bases, with 21 bases lying between them. CDR3 DNA sequence: TGTGCCAGCGGCTCGGGACCAGGATTAGGCGAGACCCAGTACCTC. It yields the protein CASGSGPGLGETQYL.

As concerns this clonotype: A read error may account for a junction end that differs from germline. The chain couples TRBV4-1 to TRBJ2-1; D might be TRBD1 or TRBD2, each matching 7 bases. Germline loops: CDR1 MGHRA, CDR2 YSYEKL. The CDR3 is 15 residues long. The CDR3 is CANSQAGGGNNEQFF. CDR3 DNA: TGTGCCAACAGCCAAGCAGGGGGAGGGAACAATGAGCAGTTCTTC.

Details on this clonotype: One junction end disagrees with the germline gene, perhaps due to a read error. The chain couples TRBV29-1 to TRBJ2-5, with 11 bases identical to TRBD1. Germline values: CDR1 SQVTM, CDR2 ANQGSEA. The CDR3 extends over 15 amino acids. For the CDR3, the DNA is TGCAGGGTTGAATCGGACAGGGGGCGAGCAGAGACCCAGTATTTC. It translates to CRVESDRGRAETQYF.

Comment on this clonotype: One junction end does not reproduce the germline sequence, and a read error may be involved. The chain couples TRBV6-5 to TRBJ2-3; possibly TRBD1 for D (7 bases). CDR3 length: 17 residues. The germline V gene encodes CDR1 MNHEY and CDR2 SVGAGI. The CDR3 spells CASSSLPLRGGTDTHYF. The CDR3 coding sequence is TGTGCCAGCAGTTCACTCCCCCTAAGAGGGGGGACAGATACGCACTACTTT.

In its sample, this clonotype is medium-sized. The chain recombines TRBV4-1 with TRBJ2-2, with D maybe TRBD1 (6 bases). Trimming removed 4 bases at V and 1 base at J, with 16 bases between. Germline-derived CDR1 and CDR2 are MGHRA and YSYEKL. The CDR3 has 17 amino acids. CDR3 residues: CASSRSVRDKNTGELFF. The DNA for the CDR3 is TGCGCCAGCAGCCGATCCGTCCGGGACAAGAACACCGGGGAGCTGTTTTTT.

This clonotype was picked up many times. This could be a read error, since a much larger clone is one nucleotide away. The V and J genes are TRBV13 and TRBJ1-1; D ambiguous. This CDR3 is 13 amino acids long. Per germline, CDR1 PRHDT and CDR2 FYEKMQ (reference sequence). The CDR3 DNA sequence: TGTGCCAGCAGCTTTGAATCCGGAACTGAAGCTTTATTT. Protein: CASSFESGTEALF.

This clonotype was found once. The junction does not match germline at one end; this may be a read error. The gene calls are TRBV11-1 and TRBJ2-1; D may be TRBD2 (5 bases). CDR1 is SGHAT and CDR2 is FQDESV in the germline V gene (reference sequence). The CDR3 loop spans 16 amino acids. CDR3 protein: CASRKKMRIGRDEQFF. CDR3 nucleotides: TGTGCCAGCAGAAAGAAGATGAGGATAGGACGGGATGAGCAGTTTTTC.